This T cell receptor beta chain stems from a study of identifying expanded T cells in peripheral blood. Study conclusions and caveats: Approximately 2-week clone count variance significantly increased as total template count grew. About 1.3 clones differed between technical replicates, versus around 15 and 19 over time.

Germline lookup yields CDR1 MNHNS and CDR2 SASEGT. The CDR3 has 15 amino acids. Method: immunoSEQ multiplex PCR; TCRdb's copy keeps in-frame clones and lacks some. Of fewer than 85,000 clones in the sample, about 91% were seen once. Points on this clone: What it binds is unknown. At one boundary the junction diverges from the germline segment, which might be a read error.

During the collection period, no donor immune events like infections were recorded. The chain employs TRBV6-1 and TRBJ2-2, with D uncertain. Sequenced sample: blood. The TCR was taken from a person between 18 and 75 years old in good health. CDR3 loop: CASREGSSNTGELFF. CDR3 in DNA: TGTGCCAGCAGGGAAGGCAGTTCGAACACCGGGGAGCTGTTTTTT.